A selection of T cell receptor beta chains follows, all from one sample in a study of blood T cell repertoires in COVID-19. The protocol was immunoSEQ multiplex PCR, while the TCRdb copy is restricted to in-frame clones and leaves out a portion. This sample carries roughly 250,000 clones, more than 65% of them seen once, and the ten largest clones take 15% to 19%. Sequencing input: peripheral blood. These receptors came from a person aged 70 to 85 with COVID-19, enrolled during active disease. The CDR3 runs from the conserved cysteine through the conserved F or W. D genes are given only for firm matches. Some rows mark clone size as missing; the rest say once, few, many or name a class of expanded clone.

j_call: TRBJ1-6
v_call: TRBV5-6
clone_size: once
d_call: NA
cdr3_aa: CASRSGTQSSYNSPLHF
cdr3_nt: TGTGCCAGCAGATCCGGGACACAGAGCTCCTATAATTCACCCCTCCACTTT

j_call: TRBJ1-2
v_call: TRBV19
clone_size: NA
d_call: NA
cdr3_aa: CASSIGQEGIGYTF
cdr3_nt: TGTGCCAGTAGTATAGGACAGGAAGGGATTGGCTACACCTTC

j_call: TRBJ2-7
v_call: TRBV28
clone_size: once
d_call: TRBD2
cdr3_aa: CASSLGGLAGGKPYEQYF
cdr3_nt: TGTGCCAGCAGTTTGGGGGGACTAGCGGGAGGAAAACCCTACGAGCAGTACTTC

j_call: TRBJ1-3
v_call: TRBV28
clone_size: NA
d_call: TRBD1
cdr3_aa: CASLNQGANTIYF
cdr3_nt: TGTGCCAGCTTAAATCAGGGGGCAAACACCATATATTTT

j_call: TRBJ2-7
v_call: TRBV28
clone_size: few
d_call: TRBD2
cdr3_aa: CASRLAGGLASYEQYF
cdr3_nt: TGTGCCAGCAGATTAGCGGGGGGGCTTGCCTCCTACGAGCAGTACTTC

j_call: TRBJ2-1
v_call: TRBV30
clone_size: NA
d_call: NA
cdr3_aa: CAWSVLGSSNEQFF
cdr3_nt: TGTGCCTGGAGTGTACTCGGGAGTAGTAATGAGCAGTTCTTC

j_call: TRBJ1-5
v_call: TRBV28
clone_size: NA
d_call: NA
cdr3_aa: CASRTGDQPQHF
cdr3_nt: TGTGCCAGCAGGACTGGAGATCAGCCCCAGCATTTT

j_call: TRBJ1-4
v_call: TRBV3-1/TRBV3-2
clone_size: NA
d_call: TRBD1
cdr3_aa: CASSIQGGVEKLFF
cdr3_nt: TGTGCCAGCAGCATACAGGGGGGGGTCGAAAAACTGTTTTTT

j_call: TRBJ2-3
v_call: TRBV29-1
clone_size: once
d_call: NA
cdr3_aa: CSVEILGGTDTQYF
cdr3_nt: TGCAGCGTTGAAATATTAGGAGGCACAGATACGCAGTATTTT

j_call: TRBJ2-3
v_call: TRBV5-4
clone_size: NA
d_call: NA
cdr3_aa: CASRNKKVESTDTQYF
cdr3_nt: TGTGCCAGCAGGAATAAGAAGGTGGAGAGCACAGATACGCAGTATTTT

j_call: TRBJ2-3
v_call: TRBV7-2
clone_size: NA
d_call: TRBD2
cdr3_aa: CASSLVGGGPDTQYF
cdr3_nt: TGTGCCAGCAGCTTAGTTGGCGGGGGGCCAGATACGCAGTATTTT

j_call: TRBJ1-1
v_call: TRBV10-3
clone_size: once
d_call: TRBD1
cdr3_aa: CAISGGTGENTEAFF
cdr3_nt: TGTGCCATCAGTGGGGGGACAGGGGAGAACACTGAAGCTTTCTTT

j_call: TRBJ2-5
v_call: TRBV19
clone_size: NA
d_call: TRBD1
cdr3_aa: CASSTGDRVGEETQYF
cdr3_nt: TGTGCCAGTAGTACAGGGGACAGGGTGGGAGAAGAGACCCAGTACTTC

j_call: TRBJ2-5
v_call: TRBV2
clone_size: many
d_call: NA
cdr3_aa: CASRVSRLEETQYF
cdr3_nt: TGTGCCAGCAGGGTGTCGAGGCTGGAGGAGACCCAGTACTTC

j_call: TRBJ2-2
v_call: TRBV5-4
clone_size: NA
d_call: NA
cdr3_aa: CASSLNLANTGELFF
cdr3_nt: TGTGCCAGCAGCTTGAACTTGGCGAACACCGGGGAGCTGTTTTTT

j_call: TRBJ1-4
v_call: TRBV2
clone_size: NA
d_call: NA
cdr3_aa: CASRRESSNEKLFF
cdr3_nt: TGTGCCAGCAGGAGGGAGTCGTCTAATGAAAAACTGTTTTTT